Each of the 32 T cell receptor beta chains below was sequenced from the same sample in a study of PD-1 blockade in classical Hodgkin lymphoma (dated by TCRdb to the early 2020s). This sample's time point label indicates: cycle 4 day 1 (C4D1), after less than 7 weeks of nivolumab. Every trial patient had relapsed following autologous stem cell transplantation, and prior brentuximab vedotin exposure was what differed among cohorts A, B and C. The library was made by the immunoSEQ multiplex PCR assay. Entries here come from immuneACCESS through TCRdb and include only in-frame sequences with V and J called. Some clones fail to appear in such tables; in the studies checked, an unresolved V gene covers under half of the shortfall, and the cause of the remainder is unknown. The sample table holds approximately 21,000 clones, of which 60% to 80% were seen once. 19% of the sample is taken by the ten largest.

The source material was peripheral blood mononuclear cells (PBMCs), sampled before the fourth cycle of nivolumab. These receptors came from a human donor with classical Hodgkin lymphoma.

V usage is TRBV5-1 and J usage is TRBJ2-3; no firm D call. This CDR3 has 13 residues. The germline V gene has CDR1 SGHRS and CDR2 YFSETQ. V was trimmed by 2 bases and J by 0 bases, leaving 4 bases between them. CDR3 DNA: TGCGCCAGCAGCTTCGAAAGCACAGATACGCAGTATTTT. As protein: CASSFESTDTQYF.

This chain connects TRBV29-1 to TRBJ1-2; TRBD1 aligns across 8 bases. The germline V gene has CDR1 SQVTM and CDR2 ANQGSEA. This CDR3 region has 12 residues. V lost 4 bases, J lost 4 bases, and 2 bases stayed unmatched. The CDR3 loop reads CSVGGQGYGYTF. CDR3 nucleotide sequence: TGCAGCGTTGGCGGACAGGGCTATGGCTACACCTTC.

There are a few counts of this clone. The V gene is TRBV30, the J gene TRBJ2-2; no firm D call. CDR1 is GTSNPN and CDR2 is SVGIG in the germline V gene (reference sequence). The CDR3 is 16 amino acids. V was clipped by 1 base and J by 4 bases, with 16 bases between them. The CDR3 DNA reads as TGTGCCTGGAGTGCGAGCATGAGGATAGGCACCGGGGAGCTGTTTTTT. Residues: CAWSASMRIGTGELFF. Filled out from reference TRBV30 and TRBJ2-2, the complete variable domain reads SQTIHQWPATLVQPVGSPLSLECTVEGTSNPNLYWYRQAAGRGLQLLFYSVGIGQISSEVPQNLSASRPQDRQFILSSKKLLLSDSGFYLCAWSASMRIGTGELFFGEGSRLTVL.

The chain has TRBV9 and TRBJ2-1; 8 bases match TRBD2. This CDR3 comprises 16 residues. Germline V gene lookup returns CDR1 SGDLS and CDR2 YYNGEE. V lost 4 bases and J lost 4; bases outside the gene matches: 10. CDR3 sequence: CASSRRRGAEYNEQFF. Written as DNA, the CDR3 is TGTGCCAGCAGCCGGAGGCGGGGGGCGGAGTACAATGAGCAGTTCTTC.

This rearrangement joins TRBV30 to TRBJ1-1; no clear D gene. There are 11 residues in the CDR3. Looked up from germline, CDR1 is GTSNPN and CDR2 is SVGIG (reference sequence). Trimming pared 0 bases from V and 6 bases from J, leaving 5 bases between. The CDR3 nucleotides are TGTGCCTGGAGTGTTTTGGCTGAAGCTTTCTTT. Translating gives CAWSVLAEAFF.

The chain joins TRBV11-1 to TRBJ2-3; D is uncertain. CDR3 length: 15 residues. Trimming took 4 bases from V and 2 from J, leaving 13 bases between them. Germline V CDR1 and CDR2: SGHAT, FQDESV (reference sequence). This CDR3 reads CASSSRHGPTDTQYF. CDR3 bases: TGTGCCAGCAGCTCCCGACACGGTCCCACAGATACGCAGTATTTT.

The DNA of the CDR3 is TGTGCCAGCAGCTTAGCGCTGTGGGGGTTCAGCTCTGGGGCCAACGTCCTGACTTTC. Amino acid sequence: CASSLALWGFSSGANVLTF. This chain uses TRBV7-9 with TRBJ2-6, with D tentatively TRBD1 or TRBD2 (5 bases each). CDR1 SEHNR and CDR2 FQNEAQ come from the germline V gene (reference sequence). Deletions cut 0 bases from V and 0 bases from J, with 15 bases between. The CDR3 is 19 amino acids.

This clone was picked up a small number of times. The V gene is TRBV15, the J gene TRBJ2-1, with a possible D match to TRBD2 (7 bases). V lost 0 bases to trimming and J lost 9 bases, with 9 bases between them. Germline values: CDR1 LNHNV, CDR2 YYDKDF (reference sequence). There are 13 residues in the CDR3. The CDR3 DNA reads TGTGCCACCAGCAGAGATAGGGGGGGTGAGCAGTTCTTC. Translation: CATSRDRGGEQFF.

This clone was seen only once. This chain uses TRBV4-1 with TRBJ1-2, with D maybe TRBD1 (6 bases). The CDR3 totals 14 residues. V dropped 5 bases and J dropped 8 bases, with 18 bases sitting between them. Germline V gives CDR1 MGHRA, CDR2 YSYEKL. The CDR3 DNA sequence: TGCGCCAGCAGCGCCGTGGGGGGCGCGGGAGGCTACACCTTC. It translates to CASSAVGGAGGYTF.

The chain uses TRBV10-3 and TRBJ1-5, with 9 positions matching TRBD1. V lost 3 bases, J lost 5 bases, and 2 bases stayed unmatched. The CDR3 has 14 residues. Germline CDR1 ENHRY, CDR2 SYGVKD. The chain's CDR3 is CAISERTGDQPQHF. CDR3 in DNA: TGTGCCATCAGTGAAAGGACAGGGGATCAGCCCCAGCATTTT.

The chain joins TRBV7-2 to TRBJ2-1, with 8 positions matching TRBD2. This CDR3 contains 14 residues. Germline values: CDR1 SGHTA, CDR2 FQGNSA. Losses at the gene ends were 8 bases for V and 4 bases for J; bases not matched to a gene: 7. The CDR3 loop reads CASLGREGYNEQFF. The CDR3 region has the DNA TGTGCCAGCTTGGGTCGGGAGGGATACAATGAGCAGTTCTTC. Full variable domain (remainder filled in from reference TRBV7-2 and TRBJ2-1): GAGVSQSPSNKVTEKGKDVELRCDPISGHTALYWYRQSLGQGLEFLIYFQGNSAPDKSGLPSDRFSAERTGGSVSTLTIQRTQQEDSAVYLCASLGREGYNEQFFGPGTRLTVL.

Only one count was recorded for this clone. The genes are TRBV7-8 and TRBJ1-4, with D tentatively TRBD1 (5 bases). This CDR3 has 14 amino acids. In germline, CDR1 is SGHVS, CDR2 FQNEAQ. V was clipped by 2 bases and J by 6 bases, with 10 bases between them. The CDR3 coding sequence is TGTGCCAGCAGCTTACGGGGAGGGGATGAAAAACTGTTTTTT. Its protein product is CASSLRGGDEKLFF.

This clone was found once. V is TRBV6-1 and J is TRBJ1-5, with D perhaps matching TRBD1 (5 bases). Trimming took off 2 bases at V and 2 bases at J, with 10 bases between the two ends. The germline CDR1 and CDR2 sequences are MNHNS and SASEGT. There are 15 residues in the CDR3. CDR3 in DNA: TGTGCCAGCAGTGAACAGGGAGGGGGCAATCAGCCCCAGCATTTT. Protein: CASSEQGGGNQPQHF.

This chain uses TRBV15 with TRBJ2-7, with TRBD2 matching 12 bases. Trimming took 1 base from V and 5 from J; bases not matched to a gene: 3. This CDR3 is 15 amino acids long. Per the germline V gene, CDR1 is LNHNV and CDR2 is YYDKDF (reference sequence). The CDR3 DNA follows: TGTGCCACCAGCAGAGGACTAGCGGGAGTCGACGAGCAGTACTTC. Translation: CATSRGLAGVDEQYF.

This sequence joins TRBV2 and TRBJ1-4, with TRBD1 identical over 9 bases. Looked up from germline, CDR1 is SNHLY and CDR2 is FYNNEI. The CDR3 covers 18 residues. V lost 5 bases to trimming and J lost 5 bases; unmatched junction nucleotides: 15. The CDR3 reads CASSRPGQGRPNNEKLFF. The CDR3 bases are TGTGCCAGCAGTAGGCCGGGACAGGGCCGGCCTAACAATGAAAAACTGTTTTTT.

The genes are TRBV28 and TRBJ1-5; D may be TRBD1 (5 bases). The CDR3 has 12 amino acids. Germline CDR1 is MDHEN and CDR2 is SYDVKM. The V gene lost 3 bases and the J gene lost 7 bases, with 7 bases spanning the gap. The CDR3 sequence: CASSFRGQPQHF. As DNA, the CDR3 is TGTGCCAGCAGTTTTAGGGGACAGCCCCAGCATTTT.

The table lists this clone with a few counts. The gene calls are TRBV4-3 and TRBJ2-1; the D is unclear. The V gene lost 0 bases and the J gene lost 9 bases, with 9 bases spanning the gap. The CDR3 is made up of 13 amino acids. Germline values: CDR1 LGHNA, CDR2 YSLEER. The CDR3 spells CASSQDMNFEQFF. The CDR3 nucleotides are TGCGCCAGCAGCCAAGATATGAATTTTGAGCAGTTCTTC.

V is TRBV15 and J is TRBJ2-7; 9 bases agree with TRBD1. This CDR3 spans 15 amino acids. Germline CDR1 and CDR2: LNHNV and YYDKDF (reference sequence). Germline trimming cut 4 bases from V and 7 bases from J; bases unmatched to any gene: 11. The CDR3 nucleotides read TGTGCCACCAGCAAAGGACAGGGGCCCCTTTTTGAGCAGTACTTC. This translates into CATSKGQGPLFEQYF.

V gene TRBV7-9 combines with J gene TRBJ1-4, with TRBD1 matching over 7 bases. CDR1 SEHNR and CDR2 FQNEAQ come from the germline V gene (reference sequence). V dropped 5 bases and J dropped 8; count of bases not matched to a gene: 8. This CDR3 has 14 amino acids. CDR3 DNA sequence: TGTGCCAGCAGCCCGACAGGGAGGAAGGAAAAACTGTTTTTT. Translating gives CASSPTGRKEKLFF.

This clone was observed a handful of times. The genes are TRBV5-1 and TRBJ2-7; a possible D gene is TRBD1 (5 bases). V was shortened by 0 bases and J by 2 bases, with 15 bases between the two germline ends. Germline V gene sequence: CDR1 SGHRS, CDR2 YFSETQ. The CDR3 runs to 16 residues. CDR3 nucleotides: TGCGCCAGCAGCTTGGGGACATTACAACGAGCCTACGAGCAGTACTTC. Residues: CASSLGTLQRAYEQYF.

V is TRBV7-9 and J is TRBJ2-1, with 9 bases identical to TRBD2. CDR1 is SEHNR and CDR2 is FQNEAQ in the germline V gene (reference sequence). Trimming took 6 bases from V and 3 from J; bases not matched to a gene: 6. The CDR3 runs to 15 residues. In DNA, the CDR3 is TGTGCCAGCAGATCCAGCGGGGGGAACTACAATGAGCAGTTCTTC. This translates into CASRSSGGNYNEQFF.

V is TRBV29-1 and J is TRBJ2-1; TRBD1 might be the D (6 bases). The CDR3 spans 13 residues. Trimming took 4 bases from V and 5 from J, leaving 12 bases between them. Germline V gene sequence: CDR1 SQVTM, CDR2 ANQGSEA. The CDR3 loop reads CSVVRTENNEQFF. CDR3 nucleotide sequence: TGCAGCGTTGTGCGGACAGAGAACAATGAGCAGTTCTTC.

The V call is TRBV7-2, the J call TRBJ1-4, with D uncertain. Trimming stripped 5 bases from V and 8 bases from J, with 18 bases between. The CDR3 extends over 15 amino acids. From germline, CDR1 is SGHTA and CDR2 FQGNSA. The CDR3 spells CASSTQAGVREKLFF. The CDR3, as DNA: TGTGCCAGCAGCACCCAAGCGGGTGTTCGGGAAAAACTGTTTTTT.

The V and J genes are TRBV2 and TRBJ1-5; no clear D gene. The ends were cut back, 6 bases at V and 0 bases at J, with 12 bases in the middle. In germline, CDR1 is SNHLY, CDR2 FYNNEI. This CDR3 comprises 15 residues. For the CDR3, the DNA is TGTGCCAGCAGCCCAGAGGCCGATAGCAATCAGCCCCAGCATTTT. Residues: CASSPEADSNQPQHF.

About this clone: A read error may produce the germline difference seen at one junction end. The identical CDR3 is also encoded by other nucleotide sequences in the sample. J is TRBJ2-2 and V is TRBV18; D might be TRBD1 or TRBD2, each matching 5 bases. This CDR3 has 13 residues. CDR1 and CDR2 (germline): KGHSH, LQKENI. In nucleotides, the CDR3 is TGTGCCAGCTCACCCTCAGGGCCCGGGGAACTGTTTTTT. Translated, it gives CASSPSGPGELFF.

Details on this clone: A much more abundant neighbour one base away suggests this may be a read error. The chain joins TRBV19 to TRBJ2-5; no reliable D call. Germline CDR1 and CDR2: LNHDA and SQIVND (reference sequence). V gave up 5 bases and J gave up 2 bases, with 9 bases separating them. The CDR3 runs 13 residues. The CDR3 region is CASSGNLQETQYF. The CDR3 bases are TGTGCCAGTAGTGGGAACCTGCAAGAGACCCAGTACTTC.

This chain links TRBV7-3 with TRBJ2-7, with 7 bases that match TRBD1. The trim removed 6 bases at V and 0 bases at J, leaving 5 bases unmatched. The CDR3 covers 14 residues. Germline CDR1 SGHTA, CDR2 FQGTGA. In nucleotides, the CDR3 is TGTGCCAGCAGGCCGGGACAGAGCTCCTACGAGCAGTACTTC. Translating it yields CASRPGQSSYEQYF.

The chain links TRBV11-3 to TRBJ2-7, with D perhaps being TRBD1 or TRBD2 (5 bases each). CDR3 length equals 15 residues. The V gene lost 1 base and the J gene lost 9 bases, with 19 bases spanning the gap. Germline CDR1 and CDR2: SGHNT and YENEEA. The CDR3 region is CASSLVGRQTTAQYF. For the CDR3, the DNA is TGTGCCAGCAGCTTAGTGGGACGCCAAACAACAGCGCAGTACTTC.

This chain connects TRBV7-6 to TRBJ2-3, with D unclear. Trimming removed 1 base at V and 0 bases at J, with 5 bases between. Germline CDR1 is SGHVS and CDR2 is FNYEAQ. The CDR3 extends over 14 amino acids. CDR3 loop: CASSLEASTDTQYF. The CDR3, as DNA: TGTGCCAGCAGCTTAGAGGCTAGCACAGATACGCAGTATTTT.

V and J are TRBV5-1 and TRBJ2-1; 10 bases agree with TRBD2. The V gene's germline CDR1 is SGHRS and CDR2 YFSETQ. The CDR3 loop spans 17 amino acids. V was pared by 4 bases and J by 0 bases, with 7 bases of the junction left unmatched. CDR3 bases: TGCGCCAGCAGCGGGGGGGCTAGCGGGAGCTCCTACAATGAGCAGTTCTTC. Protein product: CASSGGASGSSYNEQFF.

This clone was picked up a small number of times. The chain recombines TRBV5-1 with TRBJ2-3, with D perhaps matching TRBD2 (7 bases). Germline V lookup: CDR1 SGHRS, CDR2 YFSETQ. There are 16 residues in the CDR3. The V gene lost 0 bases and the J gene lost 4 bases, with 15 bases spanning the gap. The CDR3 is CASSLEVGGPADTQYF. The CDR3 DNA sequence: TGCGCCAGCAGCTTGGAGGTGGGGGGGCCAGCAGATACGCAGTATTTT.

The CDR3 coding sequence is TGTGCCAGCTCACCATCACAGGGTCCCATTAGCACAGATACGCAGTATTTT. It encodes CASSPSQGPISTDTQYF. The chain joins TRBV18 to TRBJ2-3; TRBD1 might be the D (6 bases). The V and J ends lost 2 bases and 0 bases respectively, with 15 bases between them. This CDR3 region has 17 residues. CDR1 and CDR2 (germline): KGHSH, LQKENI.